A single sample is the source of the 2 T cell receptor beta chains below, sequenced in a study of regulatory and conventional T cells in RAG deficiency. Data came from immunoSEQ multiplex PCR; TCRdb stores just in-frame clones and leaves some out. The sample lists tens of thousands of clones, around 90% occurring once. Blood CD4+ CD25-high CD127-low regulatory T cells supplied the genomic DNA template. These data are also associated with another study on regulatory T cells. From that report: The primer mix had 52 TRBV and 13 TRBJ primers.

Sequenced: Tregs sorted from blood. All receptors derive from a human donor in good health.

The chain recombines TRBV7-8 with TRBJ1-4; a weak D match, TRBD1 (6 bases). The CDR3 extends over 15 amino acids. Germline loops: CDR1 SGHVS, CDR2 FQNEAQ. Trimming took off 4 bases at V and 8 bases at J, with 17 bases between the two ends. CDR3 sequence reads: CASSSTTGWGEKLFF. DNA of the CDR3: TGTGCCAGCAGCTCAACCACAGGGTGGGGGGAAAAACTGTTTTTT.

This chain links TRBV19 with TRBJ1-3; tentatively, D is TRBD1 (5 bases). V lost 6 bases and J lost 4, with 10 bases in between. This CDR3 has 13 amino acids. CDR1 is LNHDA and CDR2 is SQIVND in the germline V gene (reference sequence). The CDR3 spells CASRRGLGNTIYF. The CDR3 region has the DNA TGTGCCAGTAGGCGGGGACTGGGAAACACCATATATTTT.